Listed below are T cell receptor beta chains from one sample, sequenced in a study of cytomegalovirus exposure and HLA in healthy donors. Clones were read by immunoSEQ multiplex PCR, and TCRdb kept only the in-frame ones, dropping some. The sample shows around 150,000 clones, 77% of them seen only once. Sample: PBMCs. Every receptor here comes from a woman aged 30 to 39 in good health and CMV-seronegative. CDR3s include the opening cysteine and the closing phenylalanine or tryptophan. Fields, in order: J gene, V gene, D gene, clone size, CDR3 DNA, CDR3 protein. D genes are given only for firm matches. Size is stated for part of the rows, as once, few or many counts, or as a class when the clone is expanded.

J: TRBJ1-4
V: TRBV5-4
D: TRBD1
size: .
DNA: TGTGCCAGCAGCTTCGGACAGGGTAATGAAAAACTGTTTTTT
CDR3: CASSFGQGNEKLFF

J: TRBJ1-2
V: TRBV4-1
D: TRBD1
size: .
DNA: TGCGCCAGCAGCCAAGATACCCCCACCGGGACAGGGGGATATGGCTACACCTTC
CDR3: CASSQDTPTGTGGYGYTF

J: TRBJ2-3
V: TRBV7-2
D: TRBD2
size: .
DNA: TGTGCCAGCAGCTTAGAGGTCGGGGGGATATCAGATACGCAGTATTTT
CDR3: CASSLEVGGISDTQYF

J: TRBJ2-1
V: TRBV14
D: .
size: .
DNA: TGTGCCAGCAGCCCCAGCGTGAATGAGCAGTTCTTC
CDR3: CASSPSVNEQFF

J: TRBJ1-2
V: TRBV7-9
D: .
size: once
DNA: TGTGCCAGCAGCTGGGCGGAGCAGGGGAATGGCTACACCTTC
CDR3: CASSWAEQGNGYTF

J: TRBJ1-2
V: TRBV5-1
D: .
size: .
DNA: TGCGCCAGCAGCTACACGGAGGTTTTTGGCTACACCTTC
CDR3: CASSYTEVFGYTF

J: TRBJ2-7
V: TRBV6-6
D: TRBD1
size: few
DNA: TGTGCCAGCAGCCCGGGACAGGGTGTCTACGAGCAGTACTTC
CDR3: CASSPGQGVYEQYF

J: TRBJ2-7
V: TRBV18
D: .
size: .
DNA: TGTGCCAGCTCAGCGACCGGGACAGCGGAGGGGGAGCAGTACTTC
CDR3: CASSATGTAEGEQYF

J: TRBJ1-3
V: TRBV25-1
D: TRBD1
size: .
DNA: TGTGCCAGCAGTGAGGCAGGGGGCGCGGAAAACACCATATATTTT
CDR3: CASSEAGGAENTIYF

J: TRBJ1-1
V: TRBV15
D: .
size: few
DNA: TGTGCCACCAGCAGAACGCCGGGAGATAACACTGAAGCTTTCTTT
CDR3: CATSRTPGDNTEAFF

J: TRBJ2-1
V: TRBV2
D: .
size: .
DNA: TGTGCCAGCAGCCTCCACCCTCTGAGGTATAGCCCTAATGAGCAGTTCTTC
CDR3: CASSLHPLRYSPNEQFF

J: TRBJ2-2
V: TRBV5-1
D: .
size: .
DNA: TGCGCCAGCAGGGAACGGGAGAACACCGGGGAGCTGTTTTTT
CDR3: CASRERENTGELFF

J: TRBJ2-1
V: TRBV27
D: .
size: .
DNA: TGTGCCAGCAGTTTAGGGGGGGCCTTTGAGCAGTTCTTC
CDR3: CASSLGGAFEQFF

J: TRBJ2-7
V: TRBV28
D: .
size: few
DNA: TGTGCCAGCAGTTTTGATGGGGCTCAGCAGTACTTC
CDR3: CASSFDGAQQYF

J: TRBJ1-2
V: TRBV5-1
D: TRBD1
size: .
DNA: TGCGCCAGCAGCCCGGGACAGGCGCACGTTCCCTATGGCTACACCTTC
CDR3: CASSPGQAHVPYGYTF

J: TRBJ2-3
V: TRBV11-2
D: TRBD2
size: .
DNA: TGTGCCAGCAGCCCGGGACTAAACACAGATACGCAGTATTTT
CDR3: CASSPGLNTDTQYF

J: TRBJ2-2
V: TRBV6-1
D: TRBD2
size: few
DNA: TGTGCCACCTCTAGCGGTTACACCGGGGAGCTGTTTTTT
CDR3: CATSSGYTGELFF

J: TRBJ1-1
V: TRBV6-5
D: .
size: .
DNA: TGTGCCAGCAGCAGGGGAGTCGCTGAAGCTTTCTTT
CDR3: CASSRGVAEAFF

J: TRBJ1-1
V: TRBV6-6
D: .
size: .
DNA: TGTGCCATTAAAGAAGCCTCCCCCACTGAAGCTTTCTTT
CDR3: CAIKEASPTEAFF

J: TRBJ1-5
V: TRBV6-6
D: .
size: .
DNA: TGTGCCACCTTCCAGGGCACAGGGAGCAATCAGCCCCAGCATTTT
CDR3: CATFQGTGSNQPQHF

J: TRBJ1-1
V: TRBV5-1
D: .
size: once
DNA: TGCGCCAGCAGCCCGATCGGCGGCTCTGAAGCTTTCTTT
CDR3: CASSPIGGSEAFF

J: TRBJ1-2
V: TRBV19
D: .
size: .
DNA: TGTGCCAGTAGTTCCCCCAAGAGGGGGTACTATGGCTACACCTTC
CDR3: CASSSPKRGYYGYTF

J: TRBJ2-1
V: TRBV14
D: TRBD2
size: .
DNA: TGTGCCAGCAGCCAAGTAGCGGGGGTGTACAATGAGCAGTTCTTC
CDR3: CASSQVAGVYNEQFF

J: TRBJ1-1
V: TRBV30
D: .
size: .
DNA: TGTGCCTGGAGTACCGACAGCCCGACTGAAGCTTTCTTT
CDR3: CAWSTDSPTEAFF

J: TRBJ2-1
V: TRBV7-8
D: TRBD2
size: .
DNA: TGTGCCAGCAGCCCCCTAGCGGGGGGGCCCTACAATGAGCAGTTCTTC
CDR3: CASSPLAGGPYNEQFF